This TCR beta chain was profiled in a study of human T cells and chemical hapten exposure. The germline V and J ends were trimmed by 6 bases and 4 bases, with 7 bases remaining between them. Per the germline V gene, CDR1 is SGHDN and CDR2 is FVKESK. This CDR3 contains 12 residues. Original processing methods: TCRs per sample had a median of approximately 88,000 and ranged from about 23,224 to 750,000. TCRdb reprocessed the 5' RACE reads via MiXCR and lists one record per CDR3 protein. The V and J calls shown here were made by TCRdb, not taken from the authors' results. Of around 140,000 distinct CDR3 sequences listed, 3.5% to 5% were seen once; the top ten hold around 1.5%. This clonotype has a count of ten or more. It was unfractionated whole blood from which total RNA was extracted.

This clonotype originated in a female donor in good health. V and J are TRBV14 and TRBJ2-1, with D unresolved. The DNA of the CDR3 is TGTGCCAGCAGTCAACAATACAATGAGCAGTTCTTC. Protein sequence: CASSQQYNEQFF.